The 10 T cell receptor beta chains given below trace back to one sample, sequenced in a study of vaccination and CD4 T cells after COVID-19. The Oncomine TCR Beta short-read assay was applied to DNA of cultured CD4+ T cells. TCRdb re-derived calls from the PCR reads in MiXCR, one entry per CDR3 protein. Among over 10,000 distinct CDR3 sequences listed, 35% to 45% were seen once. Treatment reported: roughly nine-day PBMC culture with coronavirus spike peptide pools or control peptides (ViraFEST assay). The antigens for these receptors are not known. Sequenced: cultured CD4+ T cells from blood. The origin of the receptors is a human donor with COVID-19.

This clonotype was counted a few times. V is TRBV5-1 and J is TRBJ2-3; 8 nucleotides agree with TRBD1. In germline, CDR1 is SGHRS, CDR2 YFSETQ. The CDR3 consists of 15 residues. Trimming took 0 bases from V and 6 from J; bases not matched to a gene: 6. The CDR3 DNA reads TGCGCCAGCAGCTTGGGACAGGGGATTACTGATACGCAGTATTTT. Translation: CASSLGQGITDTQYF.

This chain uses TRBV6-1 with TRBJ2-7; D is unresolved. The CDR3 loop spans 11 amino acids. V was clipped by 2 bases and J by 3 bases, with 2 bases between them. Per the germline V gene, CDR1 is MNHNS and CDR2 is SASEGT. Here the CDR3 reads CASSEHYEQYF. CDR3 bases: TGTGCCAGCAGTGAACACTACGAGCAGTACTTC.

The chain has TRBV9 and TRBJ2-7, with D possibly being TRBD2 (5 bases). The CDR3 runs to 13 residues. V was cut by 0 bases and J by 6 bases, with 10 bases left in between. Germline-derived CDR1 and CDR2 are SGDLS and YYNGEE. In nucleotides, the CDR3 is TGTGCCAGCAGCGTAGAGGTCGGAGGCGAGCAGTACTTC. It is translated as CASSVEVGGEQYF.

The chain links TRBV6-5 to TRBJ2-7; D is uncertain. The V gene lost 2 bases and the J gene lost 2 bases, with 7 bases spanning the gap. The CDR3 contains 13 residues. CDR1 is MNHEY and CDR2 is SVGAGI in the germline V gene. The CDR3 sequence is CASSYARTYEQYF. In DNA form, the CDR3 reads TGTGCCAGCAGTTACGCGAGAACCTACGAGCAGTACTTC.

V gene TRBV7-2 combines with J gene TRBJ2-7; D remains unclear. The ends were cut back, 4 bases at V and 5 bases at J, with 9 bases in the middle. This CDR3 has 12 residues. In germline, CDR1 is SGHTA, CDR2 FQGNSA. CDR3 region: CASSSSVDEQYF. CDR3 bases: TGTGCCAGCAGCTCCAGTGTCGACGAGCAGTACTTC.

CDR3 in DNA: TGTGCCAGCAGGACGGGTCGGGGAAATTACACTGAAGCTTTCTTT. It yields the protein CASRTGRGNYTEAFF. V and J are TRBV6-1 and TRBJ1-1; D unclear. Trimming stripped 6 bases from V and 3 bases from J, with 17 bases between. In germline, CDR1 is MNHNS, CDR2 SASEGT. CDR3 length: 15 amino acids.

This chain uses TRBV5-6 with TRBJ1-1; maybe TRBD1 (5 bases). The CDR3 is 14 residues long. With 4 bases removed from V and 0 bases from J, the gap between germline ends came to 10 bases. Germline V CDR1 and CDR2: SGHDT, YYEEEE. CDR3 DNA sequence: TGTGCCAGCAGCGCGCAGGGCATGAACACTGAAGCTTTCTTT. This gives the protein CASSAQGMNTEAFF.

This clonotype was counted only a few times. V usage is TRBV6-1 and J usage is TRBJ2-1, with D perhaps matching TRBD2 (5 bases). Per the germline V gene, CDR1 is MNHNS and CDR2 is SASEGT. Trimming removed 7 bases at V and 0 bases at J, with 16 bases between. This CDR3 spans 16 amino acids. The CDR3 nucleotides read TGTGCCAGCACCCTCGTCGGGGATAGCTCCTACAATGAGCAGTTCTTC. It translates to CASTLVGDSSYNEQFF.

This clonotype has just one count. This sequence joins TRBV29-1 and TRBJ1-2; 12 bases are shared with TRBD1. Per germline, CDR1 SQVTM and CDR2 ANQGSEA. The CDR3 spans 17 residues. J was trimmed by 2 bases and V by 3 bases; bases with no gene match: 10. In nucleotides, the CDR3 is TGCAGCGTTGATTCCCGGGACAGGGGGCGAACGAACTATGGCTACACCTTC. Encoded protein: CSVDSRDRGRTNYGYTF.

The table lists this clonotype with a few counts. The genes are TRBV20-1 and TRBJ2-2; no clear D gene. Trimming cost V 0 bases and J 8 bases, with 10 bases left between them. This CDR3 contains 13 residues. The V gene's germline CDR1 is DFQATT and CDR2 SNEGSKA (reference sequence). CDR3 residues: CSARDPPGGELFF. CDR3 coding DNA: TGCAGTGCTAGAGATCCCCCCGGGGGGGAGCTGTTTTTT.